The clone carrying this TCR beta chain was seen just once. This sample was taken from a study of blood T cell repertoires in COVID-19. On the study more broadly: Specimens from acute and convalescent COVID-19 originated in the United States, Italy and Spain. Sample material is recorded as cDNA or gDNA derived from T cells, B-cell-depleted T cells, or PBMCs.

In the original workflow: Counts of nucleated cells, estimated from reference gene primer amplification, were obtained. Sequencing used immunoSEQ multiplex PCR; TCRdb keeps in-frame clones, though not all of them. The DNA was the basis for D and trimming; V, J and clone size are from that table. The sample lists approximately 270,000 clones, roughly 89% occurring once. V lost 10 bases, J lost 8 bases, and 9 bases lay in between. The germline V gene encodes CDR1 MDHEN and CDR2 SYDVKM. This CDR3 has 10 residues. The TCR was taken from a young man with acute or convalescent COVID-19. The chain links TRBV28 to TRBJ1-5; unclear D gene. Sequenced sample: peripheral blood. The CDR3 spells CATHFKPQHF. As DNA, the CDR3 is TGTGCCACCCACTTTAAGCCCCAGCATTTT.